Listed here are 20 T cell receptor beta chains from one sample, sequenced in a study of shared clonotypes between healthy human individuals. Here immunoSEQ multiplex PCR was the method, and the copy in TCRdb shows in-frame clones only, minus some. Among some 1.5 million clones, approximately 97% were seen once, and the ten largest hold roughly 1.2%. Source material: naive CD4+ T cells sorted from blood. Indicated subset: CD45RA+ positively selected. These receptors were obtained from a man aged 25 to 40 in good health.

The count of this clone is one. The rearrangement links TRBV9 to TRBJ1-1, with unresolved D. CDR1 SGDLS and CDR2 YYNGEE come from the germline V gene. V was trimmed by 1 base and J by 1 base, leaving 8 bases between them. CDR3 length equals 14 residues. The CDR3, as DNA: TGTGCCAGCAGCGTATGGGCGGGGAACACTGAAGCTTTCTTT. Translating gives CASSVWAGNTEAFF.

J is TRBJ1-5 and V is TRBV4-2; D perhaps matches TRBD1 (5 bases). V was clipped by 5 bases and J by 0 bases, with 14 bases between them. The CDR3 is 16 amino acids. Germline loops: CDR1 LGHNA, CDR2 YNFKEQ. CDR3 in DNA: TGTGCCAGCAGCTTGGGGGTCACAAATAGCAATCAGCCCCAGCATTTT. Translated: CASSLGVTNSNQPQHF.

The chain links TRBV6-1 to TRBJ2-5; D is unresolved. CDR3 length equals 15 residues. Germline V lookup: CDR1 MNHNS, CDR2 SASEGT. V gave up 8 bases and J gave up 1 base, with 17 bases separating them. CDR3 amino acids: CASSGRTSVQETQYF. The CDR3 nucleotides are TGTGCCAGCTCTGGACGGACGTCCGTCCAAGAGACCCAGTACTTC.

The chain couples TRBV30 to TRBJ2-4, with D unclear. The V gene's germline CDR1 is GTSNPN and CDR2 SVGIG (reference sequence). Trimming took 3 bases from V and 0 from J, leaving 12 bases between them. The CDR3 has 15 residues. CDR3 DNA sequence: TGTGCCTGGAGGCCCCGGACCGTAGCCAAAAACATTCAGTACTTC. It translates to CAWRPRTVAKNIQYF.

This chain joins TRBV6-6 and TRBJ2-7; TRBD2 agrees at 8 bases. This CDR3 is 14 amino acids long. Germline V lookup: CDR1 MNHNY, CDR2 SVGAGI (reference sequence). Trimming cost V 0 bases and J 7 bases; bases outside gene matches: 5. This CDR3 reads CASSYSVGREEQYF. The DNA of the CDR3 is TGTGCCAGCAGTTACTCGGTCGGGAGGGAAGAGCAGTACTTC.

This chain uses TRBV28 with TRBJ2-1; no clear D gene. Between the trimmed V and J ends, which lost 6 bases and 0 bases, there was a span of 9 bases. This CDR3 spans 14 amino acids. Germline V gives CDR1 MDHEN, CDR2 SYDVKM. The CDR3, as DNA: TGTGCCAGCAGAGGGCGGAGCTCCTACAATGAGCAGTTCTTC. It translates to CASRGRSSYNEQFF. The full variable domain, in which reference TRBV28 and TRBJ2-1 provide the parts outside the CDR3, is DVKVTQSSRYLVKRTGEKVFLECVQDMDHENMFWYRQDPGLGLRLIYFSYDVKMKEKGDIPEGYSVSREKKERFSLILESASTNQTSMYLCASRGRSSYNEQFFGPGTRLTVL.

The chain links TRBV2 to TRBJ2-2; D gene unclear. The V end was cut by 4 bases, the J end by 5 bases, with 5 bases between. This CDR3 has 12 amino acids. The germline V gene has CDR1 SNHLY and CDR2 FYNNEI. The CDR3 DNA is TGTGCCAGCAGTGGATGGACCGGGGAGCTGTTTTTT. As protein: CASSGWTGELFF.

The chain recombines TRBV5-1 with TRBJ2-7; TRBD1 matches at 7 bases. The CDR3 contains 16 residues. The V gene's germline CDR1 is SGHRS and CDR2 YFSETQ. The ends lost 4 bases at V and 4 bases at J; junction bases unmatched: 14. The CDR3, as DNA: TGCGCCAGCAGCGTTAGTACAGGGGAATTTTTTTACGAGCAGTACTTC. Amino acid sequence: CASSVSTGEFFYEQYF. Using reference TRBV5-1 and TRBJ2-7 for the parts outside the CDR3, the full variable domain is KAGVTQTPRYLIKTRGQQVTLSCSPISGHRSVSWYQQTPGQGLQFLFEYFSETQRNKGNFPGRFSGRQFSNSRSEMNVSTLELGDSALYLCASSVSTGEFFYEQYFGPGTRLTVT.

Here the CDR3 DNA reads TGTGCCAGCACCCCCGGGGGAACCTACAATGAGCAGTTCTTC. Amino acids: CASTPGGTYNEQFF. The V and J genes are TRBV28 and TRBJ2-1; D perhaps matches TRBD2 (6 bases). The CDR3 length is 14 residues. CDR1 and CDR2 from the germline V gene are MDHEN and SYDVKM. Trimming removed 7 bases at V and 2 bases at J, with 12 bases between.

The CDR3 sequence: CASSPNVVNTGELFF. The CDR3 coding sequence is TGTGCCAGCAGCCCCAACGTGGTCAACACCGGGGAGCTGTTTTTT. The chain employs TRBV28 and TRBJ2-2; D not certain. Trimming pared 6 bases from V and 2 bases from J, leaving 13 bases between. Germline CDR1 reads MDHEN; CDR2 reads SYDVKM. This CDR3 is built from 15 residues.

Regarding this clone: Other DNA variants within this sample encode the same CDR3. The CDR3 protein is CASSVADYNEQFF. CDR3 DNA: TGTGCCAGCAGCGTAGCCGACTACAATGAGCAGTTCTTC. V usage is TRBV9 and J usage is TRBJ2-1; D is uncertain. Germline V lookup: CDR1 SGDLS, CDR2 YYNGEE. This CDR3 is 13 amino acids long. V lost 0 bases to trimming and J lost 3 bases, with 4 bases between them. Combining the CDR3 with reference TRBV9 and TRBJ2-1 gives the whole variable domain DSGVTQTPKHLITATGQRVTLRCSPRSGDLSVYWYQQSLDQGLQFLIQYYNGEERAKGNILERFSAQQFPDLHSELNLSSLELGDSALYFCASSVADYNEQFFGPGTRLTVL.

The chain uses TRBV5-5 and TRBJ1-2; D gene uncertain. V was trimmed by 0 bases and J by 2 bases, leaving 11 bases between them. The germline CDR1 and CDR2 sequences are SGHKS and YYEKEE (reference sequence). The CDR3 is made up of 15 amino acids. CDR3 in amino acids: CASSLDGSGNYGYTF. CDR3 coding DNA: TGTGCCAGCAGCTTGGACGGGTCGGGAAACTATGGCTACACCTTC.

The genes are TRBV4-2 and TRBJ1-4, with 8 bases matching TRBD1. The CDR3 sequence is 13 residues long. The germline V gene encodes CDR1 LGHNA and CDR2 YNFKEQ. V shed 4 bases and J 8 bases; nucleotides not matched to a gene: 3. The CDR3 reads CASSRTGSEKLFF. CDR3 nucleotides: TGTGCCAGCAGCCGGACAGGGAGCGAAAAACTGTTTTTT.

The chain couples TRBV28 to TRBJ1-1, with D tentatively TRBD1 (6 bases). Germline CDR1 reads MDHEN; CDR2 reads SYDVKM. This CDR3 spans 16 amino acids. V was pared by 5 bases and J by 6 bases, with 22 bases between. The chain's CDR3 is CASSPRMGRGTAEAFF. The CDR3 coding sequence is TGTGCCAGCAGTCCCCGGATGGGCAGGGGCACGGCTGAAGCTTTCTTT.

The V gene is TRBV28, the J gene TRBJ1-2; D is perhaps TRBD1 (6 bases). Germline lookup yields CDR1 MDHEN and CDR2 SYDVKM. V gave up 2 bases and J gave up 8 bases, with 21 bases separating them. This CDR3 is built from 16 residues. CDR3 amino acids: CASSLGSGQGIRGYTF. The DNA for the CDR3 is TGTGCCAGCAGTTTAGGTTCAGGGCAGGGGATTCGGGGCTACACCTTC.

This chain uses TRBV6-1 with TRBJ1-5; weak D call: TRBD1 (5 bases). This CDR3 is 13 amino acids long. Germline lookup yields CDR1 MNHNS and CDR2 SASEGT. V was cut by 2 bases and J by 10 bases, with 12 bases left in between. CDR3 amino acids: CASSETGVIPQHF. CDR3 sequence (DNA): TGTGCCAGCAGTGAAACGGGGGTAATACCCCAGCATTTT.

V usage is TRBV5-1 and J usage is TRBJ2-3; 7 bases match TRBD2. The CDR3 runs 16 residues. The junction had 9 bases not matched to a gene; V was cut back by 3 bases and J by 2 bases. Germline lookup yields CDR1 SGHRS and CDR2 YFSETQ. CDR3: CASSSATSLSTDTQYF. DNA for the CDR3: TGCGCCAGCAGCTCAGCGACTAGCCTTTCCACAGATACGCAGTATTTT.

The chain couples TRBV2 to TRBJ2-1; 11 nucleotides agree with TRBD2. The CDR3 has 15 residues. The germline gives CDR1 SNHLY, CDR2 FYNNEI. V shed 3 bases, J shed 8 bases, and the junction held 6 bases outside the gene matches. CDR3 nucleotide sequence: TGTGCCAGCAGTGAGGATAGCGGGAGGGCCTATGAGCAGTTCTTC. This codes for CASSEDSGRAYEQFF.

This clone has more than one count but fewer than ten. The rearrangement links TRBV6-1 to TRBJ1-5; TRBD1 is a possible D gene (6 bases). CDR3 length equals 17 residues. The V and J ends lost 3 bases and 0 bases respectively, with 15 bases between them. The germline V gene has CDR1 MNHNS and CDR2 SASEGT. The CDR3, as DNA: TGTGCCAGCAGTGACAGGGGCGGTGGGCTTAGCAATCAGCCCCAGCATTTT. Amino acids: CASSDRGGGLSNQPQHF.

This chain uses TRBV2 with TRBJ2-7; the match to TRBD1 covers 10 bases. The V gene end was trimmed by 6 bases and the J gene end by 3 bases; junction bases not matched to a gene: 8. CDR1 SNHLY and CDR2 FYNNEI come from the germline V gene. The CDR3 totals 15 residues. The CDR3 DNA is TGTGCCAGCAGAGCTCGGACAGGGGGAATCTACGAGCAGTACTTC. It translates to CASRARTGGIYEQYF.